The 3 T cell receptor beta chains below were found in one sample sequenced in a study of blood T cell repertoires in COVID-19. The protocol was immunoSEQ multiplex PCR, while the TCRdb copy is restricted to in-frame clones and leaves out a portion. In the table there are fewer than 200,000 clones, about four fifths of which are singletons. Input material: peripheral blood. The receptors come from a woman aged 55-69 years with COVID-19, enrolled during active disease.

The CDR3 DNA sequence: TGCGCCAGCAGCTTGGAACAGGGAGCTAACTATGGCTACACCTTC. It codes for CASSLEQGANYGYTF. The J gene is TRBJ1-2, the V gene TRBV5-1; D might be TRBD1 (6 bases). The CDR3 is 15 amino acids. Germline CDR1 and CDR2: SGHRS and YFSETQ. V lost 0 bases, J lost 0 bases, and 9 bases lay in between.

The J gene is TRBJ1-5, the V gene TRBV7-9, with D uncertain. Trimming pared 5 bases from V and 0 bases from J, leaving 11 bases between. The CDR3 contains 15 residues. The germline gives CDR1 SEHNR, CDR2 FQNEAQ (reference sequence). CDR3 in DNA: TGTGCCAGCAGCAATTCGGGAACTAGCAATCAGCCCCAGCATTTT. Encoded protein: CASSNSGTSNQPQHF.

Written as DNA, the CDR3 is TGTGCCAGCTCACCCAACCCGGGACAGGGACAGCCCCAGCATTTT. Its protein is CASSPNPGQGQPQHF. The V gene is TRBV18, the J gene TRBJ1-5, with 9 bases fitting TRBD1. J lost 7 bases, V lost 3 bases, and 7 bases had no gene match. The germline CDR1 and CDR2 sequences are KGHSH and LQKENI. CDR3 size: 15 residues.